This T cell receptor beta chain comes out of a study of blood T cells in healthy people across ages. PCR was performed a second time for roughly 7 to 12 cycles using a sample-barcoded 5' primer and a J-beta primer mix. The authors tagged each cDNA molecule using a template-switch adaptor with 12 random nucleotides. Researchers report that each sample yielded at least 2.5 million CDR3-containing paired-end reads. TCRdb fed the 5' RACE reads into MiXCR, producing one record per CDR3 protein. The repertoire includes more than 650,000 distinct CDR3 sequences, 22% of them detected once, and around a fifth sits in the top ten. Per sample, a minimum of 6.5 million PBMCs were isolated. A note on this clonotype: Its antigen remains unidentified.

Study-wide results and limits: Roughly linear declines in TCR beta diversity per million T cells occurred with age.

The receptor comes from a man in his sixties or seventies in good health. The sample consisted of blood.

For the CDR3, the DNA is TGCGCCAGCAGCTTGGTCGGTGGGGCATTTGGAAACACCATATATTTT. This encodes CASSLVGGAFGNTIYF. The chain recombines TRBV5-1 with TRBJ1-3, with D perhaps matching TRBD1 (5 bases). Trimming pared 0 bases from V and 3 bases from J, leaving 13 bases between. There are 16 residues in the CDR3. The germline V gene encodes CDR1 SGHRS and CDR2 YFSETQ.